The sequence of this T cell receptor (beta chain) was determined in a study of tumor and adjacent non-tumor tissue in lung cancer. This sample's RNA came from whole unsorted tissue. About this clonotype: One end of the junction fails to match germline, which may point to a read error.

The CDR3 has 16 amino acids. A modified ARM-PCR protocol with three rounds of nested PCR amplified TCRbeta. TCRdb reprocessed the multiplex PCR reads via MiXCR and lists one record per CDR3 protein. The profile shows 75,000 to 100,000 distinct CDR3 sequences, less than 75% of them singletons. The V gene is TRBV12-3 or TRBV12-4, the J gene TRBJ1-5, with D unresolved. This clonotype originated in a man aged 55 to 69 with non-small cell lung cancer. Material: lung tumor tissue. The chain's CDR3 is CASSLRDGYSNQPQHF. DNA of the CDR3: TGTGCTAGCAGTTTAAGGGATGGTTATAGCAATCAGCCCCAGCATTTT.